Following are 17 T cell receptor beta chains from one sample sequenced in a study of blood T cell repertoires in COVID-19. Libraries were prepared by immunoSEQ multiplex PCR; TCRdb keeps only in-frame clonotypes and omits some of them. The table shows 26,000 or so clones, with 76% occurring only once. The specimen sequenced was peripheral blood. These receptors originate from a man aged 70 or older with acute or convalescent COVID-19.

The chain couples TRBV12-2 to TRBJ1-3; the DNA was not used to check the table's D call, TRBD1. TRBV12-2 is a known pseudogene. The CDR3 extends over 18 amino acids. The CDR3: CASRLQGWVNPSGNTIYF. CDR3 sequence (DNA): TGTGCAAGTCGCTTGCAGGGCTGGGTAAACCCCTCTGGAAACACCATATATTTT.

The V call is TRBV27, the J call TRBJ1-1; D call uncertain. The germline V and J ends were trimmed by 8 bases and 1 base, with 8 bases remaining between them. Germline values: CDR1 MNHEY, CDR2 SMNVEV (reference sequence). CDR3 length: 12 amino acids. The CDR3 DNA sequence: TGTGCCAGCTCCTTTCGGAACACTGAAGCTTTCTTT. Its translation: CASSFRNTEAFF.

This chain joins TRBV11-2 and TRBJ1-1, with D tentatively TRBD1 (6 bases). The germline V gene encodes CDR1 SGHAT and CDR2 FQNNGV. Trimming removed 4 bases at V and 4 bases at J, with 16 bases between. The CDR3 has 15 residues. CDR3 in DNA: TGTGCCAGCAGCTCGAGACAGGTCACGAGCACTGAAGCTTTCTTT. Its translation: CASSSRQVTSTEAFF.

This clone has only a few counts. CDR3 protein: CASSLDTSGSAGELFF. CDR3 DNA sequence: TGCGCCAGCAGCTTGGACACTAGCGGGAGTGCCGGGGAGCTGTTTTTT. V is TRBV5-1 and J is TRBJ2-2; 11 bases are shared with TRBD2. Unmatched junction bases numbered 4, after V lost 0 bases and J lost 6 bases. The CDR3 extends over 16 amino acids. The V gene's germline CDR1 is SGHRS and CDR2 YFSETQ.

CDR3 coding DNA: TGCGCCAGCAGCCAAAACCCGGGGGCAACTAATGAAAAACTGTTTTTT. It translates to CASSQNPGATNEKLFF. This chain links TRBV4-3 with TRBJ1-4; possible D gene TRBD1, 5 bases. The CDR3 contains 16 residues. Germline V gene data show CDR1 as LGHNA and CDR2 as YSLEER. Between the trimmed V and J ends, which lost 2 bases and 0 bases, there was a span of 10 bases.

This sequence joins TRBV2 and TRBJ1-5; D gene uncertain. There are 15 residues in the CDR3. Trimming removed 4 bases from V and 1 base from J, with 11 bases in between. Germline assignment: CDR1 SNHLY and CDR2 FYNNEI. CDR3 sequence reads: CASSASSGSNQPQHF. The CDR3 DNA follows: TGTGCCAGCAGTGCTAGTTCTGGGAGCAATCAGCCCCAGCATTTT. Full variable domain (outside the CDR3, taken from reference TRBV2 and TRBJ1-5): EPEVTQTPSHQVTQMGQEVILRCVPISNHLYFYWYRQILGQKVEFLVSFYNNEISEKSEIFDDQFSVERPDGSNFTLKIRSTKLEDSAMYFCASSASSGSNQPQHFGDGTRLSIL.

This clone has only one observation. V and J are TRBV18 and TRBJ2-3; perhaps TRBD1 as D (5 bases). This CDR3 has 14 residues. Germline CDR1 KGHSH, CDR2 LQKENI. Trimming stripped 2 bases from V and 2 bases from J, with 8 bases between. This CDR3 is CASSPGANTDTQYF. The CDR3 region has the DNA TGTGCCAGCTCACCAGGGGCCAACACAGATACGCAGTATTTT.

This chain connects TRBV3-1 (or the pseudogene TRBV3-2) to TRBJ1-1; D perhaps matches TRBD1 (5 bases). This CDR3 contains 16 residues. The V gene lost 4 bases and the J gene lost 0 bases, with 15 bases spanning the gap. The V gene's germline CDR1 is LGHDT and CDR2 YNNKEL (reference sequence). The CDR3 region has the DNA TGTGCCAGCAGCCCCGGCCAGGGAACCATGAACACTGAAGCTTTCTTT. This encodes CASSPGQGTMNTEAFF.

The chain uses TRBV3-1 (or the pseudogene TRBV3-2) and TRBJ2-1, with a possible D match to TRBD1 (6 bases). Trimming removed 1 base at V and 8 bases at J, with 21 bases between. Germline V gene sequence: CDR1 LGHDT, CDR2 YNNKEL (reference sequence). The CDR3 has 17 amino acids. CDR3 loop: CASSQVSRRGFKDEQFF. The CDR3 region has the DNA TGTGCCAGCAGCCAAGTAAGTAGAAGGGGGTTCAAGGATGAGCAGTTCTTC.

The V gene is TRBV19, the J gene TRBJ2-6, with D perhaps matching TRBD1 (6 bases). V lost 6 bases, J lost 0 bases, and 9 bases lay in between. Germline assignment: CDR1 LNHDA and CDR2 SQIVND (reference sequence). The CDR3 spans 15 residues. The CDR3 loop is CASRTGSSGANVLTF. Here the CDR3 DNA reads TGTGCCAGTAGAACAGGGAGCTCTGGGGCCAACGTCCTGACTTTC.

This rearrangement joins TRBV9 to TRBJ1-1, with TRBD1 matching over 8 bases. The CDR3 covers 14 residues. The germline V gene encodes CDR1 SGDLS and CDR2 YYNGEE. With 5 bases clipped from V and 0 bases from J, the junction kept 3 bases outside the gene matches. This CDR3 reads CASRTGDVNTEAFF. CDR3 nucleotide sequence: TGTGCCAGCAGGACAGGGGACGTGAACACTGAAGCTTTCTTT. Based on the CDR3 plus reference TRBV9 and TRBJ1-1, the full variable domain is DSGVTQTPKHLITATGQRVTLRCSPRSGDLSVYWYQQSLDQGLQFLIQYYNGEERAKGNILERFSAQQFPDLHSELNLSSLELGDSALYFCASRTGDVNTEAFFGQGTRLTVV.

This clone is a singleton in its sample. The V gene is TRBV7-2, the J gene TRBJ2-5, with TRBD2 matching over 12 bases. Losses at the gene ends were 5 bases for V and 4 bases for J; bases not matched to a gene: 11. CDR1 is SGHTA, CDR2 FQGNSA, per germline. This CDR3 spans 17 amino acids. The CDR3 bases are TGTGCCAGCAGCCCCCGGTCCGGACTAGCGGGAAGAGAGACCCAGTACTTC. Translated: CASSPRSGLAGRETQYF. Together with reference TRBV7-2 and TRBJ2-5, the CDR3 gives the full variable domain: GAGVSQSPSNKVTEKGKDVELRCDPISGHTALYWYRQSLGQGLEFLIYFQGNSAPDKSGLPSDRFSAERTGGSVSTLTIQRTQQEDSAVYLCASSPRSGLAGRETQYFGPGTRLLVL.

This CDR3 is CASTRGGGTGNTIYF. The CDR3 DNA sequence: TGTGCCAGCACCCGAGGCGGGGGAACTGGAAACACCATATATTTT. The chain employs TRBV5-5 and TRBJ1-3, with a weak D call TRBD1 (5 bases). The CDR3 is made up of 15 amino acids. The V gene's germline CDR1 is SGHKS and CDR2 YYEKEE (reference sequence). Trimming removed 6 bases from V and 2 bases from J, with 15 bases in between.

The chain uses TRBV28 and TRBJ2-1, with 8 bases matching TRBD2. J gave up 9 bases and V 3 bases, and 13 bases lay outside the gene matches. This CDR3 is 16 amino acids long. Germline lookup yields CDR1 MDHEN and CDR2 SYDVKM. The CDR3 loop is CASSLSLAGRWGEQFF. CDR3 DNA: TGTGCCAGCAGTTTGTCCCTAGCGGGTCGATGGGGTGAGCAGTTCTTC.

V usage is TRBV20-1 and J usage is TRBJ2-1, with D unclear. V shed 3 bases and J shed 6 bases, with 15 bases lying between them. Germline values: CDR1 DFQATT, CDR2 SNEGSKA (reference sequence). This CDR3 has 14 amino acids. CDR3 coding DNA: TGCAGTGCTAGTCTGCAGGTGTTGATCAATGAGCAGTTCTTC. Translated, it gives CSASLQVLINEQFF.

The chain links TRBV7-9 to TRBJ1-1; possibly TRBD1 for D (5 bases). Germline lookup yields CDR1 SEHNR and CDR2 FQNEAQ (reference sequence). Deletions cut 11 bases from V and 5 bases from J, with 24 bases between. The CDR3 totals 15 residues. The CDR3 nucleotides are TGTGCCCTCATCGGGGGTTCCTGGGATGGGACTGAAGCTTTCTTT. This gives the protein CALIGGSWDGTEAFF. Drawing the rest from reference TRBV7-9 and TRBJ1-1, the complete variable domain is DTGVSQNPRHKITKRGQNVTFRCDPISEHNRLYWYRQTLGQGPEFLTYFQNEAQLEKSRLLSDRFSAERPKGSFSTLEIQRTEQGDSAMYLCALIGGSWDGTEAFFGQGTRLTVV.

The chain recombines TRBV27 with TRBJ2-1, with 11 positions matching TRBD1. Germline CDR1 is MNHEY and CDR2 is SMNVEV (reference sequence). Trimming removed 5 bases from V and 7 bases from J; junction bases left unmatched: 4. This CDR3 has 14 amino acids. Written as DNA, the CDR3 is TGTGCCAGCAGTCGGACAGGGGGCTATAATGAGCAGTTCTTC. It specifies CASSRTGGYNEQFF.